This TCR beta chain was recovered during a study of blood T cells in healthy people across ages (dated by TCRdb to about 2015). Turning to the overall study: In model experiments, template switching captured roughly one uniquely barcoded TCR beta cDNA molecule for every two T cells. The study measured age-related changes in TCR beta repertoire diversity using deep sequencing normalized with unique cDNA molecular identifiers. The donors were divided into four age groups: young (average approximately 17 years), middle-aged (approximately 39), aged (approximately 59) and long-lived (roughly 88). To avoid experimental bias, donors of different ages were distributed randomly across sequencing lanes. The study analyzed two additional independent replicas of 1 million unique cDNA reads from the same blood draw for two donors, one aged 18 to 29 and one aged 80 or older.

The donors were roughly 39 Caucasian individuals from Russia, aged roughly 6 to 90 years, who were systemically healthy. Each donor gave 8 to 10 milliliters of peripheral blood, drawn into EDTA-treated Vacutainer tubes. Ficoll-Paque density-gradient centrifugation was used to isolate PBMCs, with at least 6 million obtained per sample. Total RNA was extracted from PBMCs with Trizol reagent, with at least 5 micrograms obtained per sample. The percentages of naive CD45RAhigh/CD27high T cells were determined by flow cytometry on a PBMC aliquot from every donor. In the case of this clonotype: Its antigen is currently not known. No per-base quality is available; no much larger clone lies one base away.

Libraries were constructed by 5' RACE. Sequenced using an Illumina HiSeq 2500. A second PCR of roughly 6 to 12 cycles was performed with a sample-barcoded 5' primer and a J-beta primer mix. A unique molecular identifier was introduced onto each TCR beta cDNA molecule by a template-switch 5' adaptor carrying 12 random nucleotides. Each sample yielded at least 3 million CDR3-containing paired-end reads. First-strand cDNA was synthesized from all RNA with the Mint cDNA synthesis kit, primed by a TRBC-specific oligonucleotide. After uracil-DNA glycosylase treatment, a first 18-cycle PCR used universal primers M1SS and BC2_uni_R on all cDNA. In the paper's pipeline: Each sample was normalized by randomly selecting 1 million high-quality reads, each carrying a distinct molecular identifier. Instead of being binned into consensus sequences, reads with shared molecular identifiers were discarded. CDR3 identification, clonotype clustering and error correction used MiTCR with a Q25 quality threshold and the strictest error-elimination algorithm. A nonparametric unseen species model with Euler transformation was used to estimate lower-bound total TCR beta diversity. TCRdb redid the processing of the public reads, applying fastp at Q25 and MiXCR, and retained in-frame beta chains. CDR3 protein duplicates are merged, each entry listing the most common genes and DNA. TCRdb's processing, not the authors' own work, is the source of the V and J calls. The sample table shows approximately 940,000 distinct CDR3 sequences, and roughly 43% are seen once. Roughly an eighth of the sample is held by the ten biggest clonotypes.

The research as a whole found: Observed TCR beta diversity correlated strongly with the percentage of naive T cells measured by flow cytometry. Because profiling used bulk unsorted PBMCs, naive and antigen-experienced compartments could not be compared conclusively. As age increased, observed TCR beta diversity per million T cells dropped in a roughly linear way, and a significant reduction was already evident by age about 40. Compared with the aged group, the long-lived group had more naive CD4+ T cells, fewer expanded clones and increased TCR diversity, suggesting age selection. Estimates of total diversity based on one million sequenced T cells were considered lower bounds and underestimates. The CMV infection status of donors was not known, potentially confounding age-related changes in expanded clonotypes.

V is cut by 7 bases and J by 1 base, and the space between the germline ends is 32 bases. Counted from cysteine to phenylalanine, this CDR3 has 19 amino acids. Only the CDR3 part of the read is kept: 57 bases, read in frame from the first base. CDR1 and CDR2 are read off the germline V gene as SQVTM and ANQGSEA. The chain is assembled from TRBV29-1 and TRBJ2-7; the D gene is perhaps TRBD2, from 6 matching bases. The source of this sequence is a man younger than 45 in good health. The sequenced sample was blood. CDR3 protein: CSAWVVHRDSSMVSYEQYF. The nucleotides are TGCAGCGCCTGGGTTGTGCACCGGGACTCCTCGATGGTATCCTACGAGCAGTACTTC.